These T cell receptor beta chains were read from a single sample in a study of blood T cell repertoires in COVID-19. Measured with immunoSEQ multiplex PCR; TCRdb has only the in-frame clones, and not every one. The repertoire holds 180,000 or so clones, with about four fifths as singletons. What was sequenced was PBMCs or T cells enriched from blood (not recorded which). The source is a man between 40 and 49 years old who had recovered from COVID-19. Each CDR3 is given with its conserved first and last residue. D genes are given only for firm matches. Size is stated for part of the rows, as once, few or many counts, or as a class when the clone is expanded.

TRBV28	NA	TRBJ2-7	NA	TGTGCCTGCACCGGGACAATGAACGAGCAGTACTTC	CACTGTMNEQYF
TRBV5-1	NA	TRBJ1-1	TRBD1	TGCGCCAGCAGCTTGGGGGACAGGGTTTTGTCTGAAGCTTTCTTT	CASSLGDRVLSEAFF
TRBV5-1	NA	TRBJ1-2	NA	TGCGCCAGCAGCTTGGACGTAAAGCACGGCTACACCTTC	CASSLDVKHGYTF
TRBV12-3/TRBV12-4	NA	TRBJ1-2	TRBD1	TGTGCCAGCAGTTTGGACAGGGGGGTTGGCTACACCTTC	CASSLDRGVGYTF
TRBV7-9	NA	TRBJ2-5	TRBD1	TGTGCCAGCAGCTCCCCGGACAGGGGGCAAGAGACCCAGTACTTC	CASSSPDRGQETQYF
TRBV2	NA	TRBJ1-1	NA	TGTGCCAGCAGTGTTCAGACAACTGAAGCTTTCTTT	CASSVQTTEAFF
TRBV5-6	many	TRBJ1-2	NA	TGTGCCAGCAGCTTGTACACTACTCCACATGGCTACACCTTC	CASSLYTTPHGYTF
TRBV5-1	NA	TRBJ2-2	TRBD2	TGCGCCAGCAGCGCCCTAGCGGGGATGAACACCGGGGAGCTGTTTTTT	CASSALAGMNTGELFF
TRBV18	NA	TRBJ2-7	TRBD1	TGTGCCAGCTCGCCGTTGGGACAGCGATTCTCCTACGAGCAGTACTTC	CASSPLGQRFSYEQYF
TRBV12-3/TRBV12-4	few	TRBJ1-1	TRBD1	TGTGCCAGCAGTTTAACATCGGACAGGGAAGCTTTCTTT	CASSLTSDREAFF
TRBV7-2	NA	TRBJ1-5	NA	TGTGCCAGCAGCTTAGACTGGAATCAGCCCCAGCATTTT	CASSLDWNQPQHF
TRBV4-3	NA	TRBJ2-7	NA	TGCGCCAGCAGCCAAGATGGCAGAGGGTACTCCTACGAGCAGTACTTC	CASSQDGRGYSYEQYF
TRBV6-5	NA	TRBJ2-7	TRBD1	TGTGCCAGCCAGGGGACAGGGTCTTCCGAGCAGTACTTC	CASQGTGSSEQYF
TRBV5-1	NA	TRBJ1-4	NA	TGCGCCAGCAGGTGGACAGTTAATGAAAAACTGTTTTTT	CASRWTVNEKLFF
TRBV12-3/TRBV12-4	once	TRBJ2-5	TRBD1	TGTGCCAGCAGTTCGACAGGGCCAGAGACCCAGTACTTC	CASSSTGPETQYF
TRBV19	once	TRBJ1-1	NA	TGTGCCAGTAGTATAGTTCTCGGTCAGGCGGCTTTCTTT	CASSIVLGQAAFF
TRBV6-5	NA	TRBJ1-3	NA	TGTGCCAGCAGTTACCCGGGATTAACTGGAAACACCATATATTTT	CASSYPGLTGNTIYF
TRBV5-1	NA	TRBJ1-2	NA	TGCGCCAGCAGCGACTCCCCGGGGATCCCGGGGGGCTACACCTTC	CASSDSPGIPGGYTF
TRBV4-3	NA	TRBJ1-4	NA	TGCGCCAGCAGCCAAGTTGTGGGAGGCCGTAATGAAAAACTGTTTTTT	CASSQVVGGRNEKLFF
TRBV6-5	NA	TRBJ1-2	TRBD1	TGTGCCAGTCAGACAGGGGGCGACTATGGCTACACCTTC	CASQTGGDYGYTF
TRBV4-1	NA	TRBJ1-6	TRBD1	TGCGCCAGCAGCCAAGAAGTGACAGGGGGCTATTCACCCCTCCACTTT	CASSQEVTGGYSPLHF
TRBV12-5	NA	TRBJ1-2	NA	TGTGCTAGTGGTGATTCGTGGACGGTGGGAGATGGCTACACCTTC	CASGDSWTVGDGYTF
TRBV11-2	NA	TRBJ1-1	NA	TGTGCCAGCAGCTACATCCGGAGGACAGACCACACTGAAGCTTTCTTT	CASSYIRRTDHTEAFF
TRBV4-1	NA	TRBJ2-1	TRBD2	TGCGCCAGCAGCCGCACCGGGGGGGGTTACGATGAGCAGTTCTTC	CASSRTGGGYDEQFF
TRBV2	NA	TRBJ1-2	NA	TGTGCCAGAACGTGGAGGGGTAGCTATGGCTACACCTTC	CARTWRGSYGYTF
TRBV4-1	NA	TRBJ2-7	NA	TGCGCCAGCAGCCAAGGCAGGGCCTACGAGCAGTACTTC	CASSQGRAYEQYF
TRBV4-1	NA	TRBJ2-7	NA	TGCGCCAGCAGCCAAGGTCCAGGGAAGTCAAATACCTACGAGCAGTACTTC	CASSQGPGKSNTYEQYF
TRBV5-1	many	TRBJ1-1	NA	TGCGCCAGCAGCTTCTCCGGGTCGGTTGGTGAAGCTTTCTTT	CASSFSGSVGEAFF
TRBV27	NA	TRBJ1-2	NA	TGTGCCAGCAGTCACCCGGCTAGGGCAGGGAAGAACTATGGCTACACCTTC	CASSHPARAGKNYGYTF
TRBV5-4	once	TRBJ1-1	NA	TGTGCCAGCAGCTTAGAACTCAAAGGGGGAGCTGAAGCTTTCTTT	CASSLELKGGAEAFF
TRBV30	NA	TRBJ1-2	NA	TGTGCCTGGACCCCCGGAGGATTTGTTGGCTACACCTTC	CAWTPGGFVGYTF
TRBV30	NA	TRBJ2-5	TRBD2	TGTGCCTGGACAACTAGCGGGGGTTCTGGGACCCAGTACTTC	CAWTTSGGSGTQYF
TRBV2	NA	TRBJ1-2	TRBD1	TGTGCCAGCAGTACAGGGGGCAAAGGCTATGGCTACACCTTC	CASSTGGKGYGYTF
TRBV5-1	once	TRBJ2-5	TRBD1	TGCGCCAGCAGCCCAGGACAGGGGGAGACCCAGTACTTC	CASSPGQGETQYF
TRBV27	few	TRBJ1-2	NA	TGTGCCAGCAGTTTATCATGGCTTCCAGGGGAATGGAACTATGGCTACACCTTC	CASSLSWLPGEWNYGYTF
TRBV18	NA	TRBJ1-1	TRBD1	TGTGCCAGCTCACCCAAGGACAGGGCTGAAGCTTTCTTT	CASSPKDRAEAFF
TRBV7-2	NA	TRBJ2-7	TRBD2	TGTGCCAGCAGCTTCCGGACTAGCGGGGTCTCCCAGTCCTACGAGCAGTACTTC	CASSFRTSGVSQSYEQYF
TRBV10-3	NA	TRBJ1-1	TRBD1	TGTGCCATCAGTGGGGACAGCGACACTGAAGCTTTCTTT	CAISGDSDTEAFF
TRBV11-2	NA	TRBJ2-2	TRBD2	TGTGCCAGCAGCTCTCTAGCGGGGGGAAACACCGGGGAGCTGTTTTTT	CASSSLAGGNTGELFF
TRBV4-2	NA	TRBJ2-3	TRBD1	TGTGCCAGCAGCTTAACCGGGACAGGTATATCAGATACGCAGTATTTT	CASSLTGTGISDTQYF